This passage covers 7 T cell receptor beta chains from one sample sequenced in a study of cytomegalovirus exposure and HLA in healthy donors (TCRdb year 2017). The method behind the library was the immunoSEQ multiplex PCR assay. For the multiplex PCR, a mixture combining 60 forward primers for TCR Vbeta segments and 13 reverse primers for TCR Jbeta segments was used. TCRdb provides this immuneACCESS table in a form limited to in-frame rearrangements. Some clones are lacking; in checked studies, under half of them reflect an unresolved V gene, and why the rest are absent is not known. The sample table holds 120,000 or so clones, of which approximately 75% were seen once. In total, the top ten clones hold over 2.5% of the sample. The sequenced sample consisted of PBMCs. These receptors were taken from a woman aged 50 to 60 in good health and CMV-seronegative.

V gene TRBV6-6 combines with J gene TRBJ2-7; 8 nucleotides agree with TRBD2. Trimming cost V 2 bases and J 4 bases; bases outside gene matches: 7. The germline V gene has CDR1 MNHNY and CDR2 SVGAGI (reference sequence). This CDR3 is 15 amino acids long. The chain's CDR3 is CASSYGSSGQYEQYF. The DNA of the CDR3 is TGTGCCAGCAGTTACGGGTCTAGCGGGCAATACGAGCAGTACTTC.

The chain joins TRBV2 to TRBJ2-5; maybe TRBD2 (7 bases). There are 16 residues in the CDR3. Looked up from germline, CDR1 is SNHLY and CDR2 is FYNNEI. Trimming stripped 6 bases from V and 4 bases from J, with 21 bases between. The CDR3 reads CASRGGFWPQGETQYF. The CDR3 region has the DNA TGTGCCAGCAGGGGGGGGTTTTGGCCACAGGGAGAGACCCAGTACTTC.

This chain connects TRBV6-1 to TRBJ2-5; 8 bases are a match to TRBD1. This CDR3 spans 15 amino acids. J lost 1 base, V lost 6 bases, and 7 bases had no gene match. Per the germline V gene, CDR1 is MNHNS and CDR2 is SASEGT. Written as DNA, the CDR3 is TGTGCCAGCAGCCGGACAGGGAACGGCCAAGAGACCCAGTACTTC. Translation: CASSRTGNGQETQYF.

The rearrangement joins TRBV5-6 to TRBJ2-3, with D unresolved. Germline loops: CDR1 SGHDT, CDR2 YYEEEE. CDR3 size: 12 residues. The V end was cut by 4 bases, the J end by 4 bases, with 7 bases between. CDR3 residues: CASSLAADTQYF. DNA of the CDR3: TGTGCCAGCAGCCTGGCGGCAGATACGCAGTATTTT.

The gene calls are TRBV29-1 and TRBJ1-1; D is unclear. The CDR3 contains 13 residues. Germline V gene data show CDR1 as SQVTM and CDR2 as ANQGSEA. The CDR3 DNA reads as TGCAGGAAGCCTGGGAGCGGGGACACTGAAGCTTTCTTT. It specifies CRKPGSGDTEAFF.

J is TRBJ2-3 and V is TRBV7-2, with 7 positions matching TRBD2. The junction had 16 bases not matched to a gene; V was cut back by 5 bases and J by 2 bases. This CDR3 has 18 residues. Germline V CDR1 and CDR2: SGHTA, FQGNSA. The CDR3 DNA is TGTGCCAGCAGCCCATCCGGGACTACCCAGGATGACACAGATACGCAGTATTTT. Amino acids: CASSPSGTTQDDTDTQYF.

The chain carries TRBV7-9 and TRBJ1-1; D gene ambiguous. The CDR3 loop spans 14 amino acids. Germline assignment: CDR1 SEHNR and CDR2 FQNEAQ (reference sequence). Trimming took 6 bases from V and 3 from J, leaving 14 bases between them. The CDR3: CASRSPRTDTEAFF. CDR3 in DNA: TGTGCCAGCAGATCTCCTCGTACGGACACTGAAGCTTTCTTT.